These 21 T cell receptor beta chains share one sample of origin, sequenced in a study of monozygotic twins with inflammatory bowel disease. TCRdb reanalyzed the 5' RACE reads and collapses them to one entry per CDR3 protein, without DNA. This listing includes approximately 150,000 distinct CDR3 sequences. The specimen was blood. All receptors come from a human donor with ulcerative colitis or Crohn's disease, or a healthy co-twin of an affected twin (not recorded which).

The chain is built from TRBV30 and TRBJ2-7. Germline V gene sequence: CDR1 GTSNPN, CDR2 SVGIG (reference sequence). This CDR3 comprises 12 residues. CDR3 residues: CAWFKTSGEQYF.

The V and J genes are TRBV7-9 and TRBJ1-1. CDR1 and CDR2 (germline): SEHNR, FQNEAQ (reference sequence). CDR3 length: 15 amino acids. This CDR3 reads CASSRDFGRNTEAFF.

The chain carries TRBV27 and TRBJ1-4; TCRdb returns TRBD1, unconfirmable since there is no DNA. In germline, CDR1 is MNHEY, CDR2 SMNVEV (reference sequence). The CDR3 length is 15 residues. The CDR3 loop reads CASSSDSFMTEKLFF.

This chain uses TRBV30 with TRBJ1-5; without DNA, the TCRdb call of TRBD1 cannot be checked. Germline CDR1 GTSNPN, CDR2 SVGIG (reference sequence). This CDR3 is built from 13 residues. The CDR3 sequence: CAWTTGGYQPQHF.

The chain joins TRBV6-2 or TRBV6-3 to TRBJ2-1; there is no DNA to check the TCRdb D call of TRBD2. The CDR3 covers 14 residues. The germline gives CDR1 MNHEY, CDR2 SVGEGT. The CDR3 loop is CASTTGLAGGHQFF.

The CDR3 sequence: CASSLEAGGYVDEQYF. V usage is TRBV7-2 and J usage is TRBJ2-7; the D call from TCRdb, TRBD2, cannot be confirmed without DNA. The CDR3 loop spans 16 amino acids. Germline values: CDR1 SGHTA, CDR2 FQGNSA.

The J gene is TRBJ2-3, the V gene TRBV5-4; the TCRdb D gene call, TRBD1, has no DNA to confirm it. CDR3 length: 17 amino acids. Germline lookup yields CDR1 SGHNT and CDR2 YYREEE (reference sequence). CDR3 region: CASSLGLSGGGADTQYF.

The chain joins TRBV20-1 to TRBJ2-7. Germline-derived CDR1 and CDR2 are DFQATT and SNEGSKA (reference sequence). The CDR3 contains 16 residues. The CDR3 spells CSARDSPRSTFYEQYF.

V and J are TRBV5-5 and TRBJ1-5; TCRdb gives TRBD1 as the D gene, but with no DNA this cannot be confirmed. Germline V gene sequence: CDR1 SGHKS, CDR2 YYEKEE (reference sequence). The CDR3 is made up of 15 amino acids. The CDR3 loop reads CASSLPGGGNQPQHF.

The chain has TRBV20-1 and TRBJ2-4. This CDR3 spans 15 amino acids. CDR1 and CDR2 (germline): DFQATT, SNEGSKA (reference sequence). The CDR3 loop reads CSARDPKMWPNIQYF.

This chain joins TRBV5-1 and TRBJ1-4; the TCRdb D gene call, TRBD1, has no DNA to confirm it. The CDR3 is made up of 15 amino acids. CDR1 and CDR2 from the germline V gene are SGHRS and YFSETQ. CDR3 in amino acids: CASSLEGTVNEKLFF.

The chain joins TRBV18 to TRBJ1-1; the TCRdb call, TRBD1, lacks DNA for checking. CDR1 is KGHSH and CDR2 is LQKENI in the germline V gene. This CDR3 comprises 15 residues. This chain's CDR3 is CASSDEGLMNTEAFF.

The rearrangement joins TRBV4-1 to TRBJ2-1. The CDR3 runs 16 residues. Germline V gene sequence: CDR1 MGHRA, CDR2 YSYEKL. CDR3: CASSQDWRPKTLEQFF.

The rearrangement uses TRBV20-1 and TRBJ2-1. This CDR3 region has 14 residues. The V gene's germline CDR1 is DFQATT and CDR2 SNEGSKA (reference sequence). CDR3 protein: CSTSSASSYNEQFF.

J is TRBJ2-1 and V is TRBV5-4. The CDR3 contains 13 residues. The germline CDR1 and CDR2 sequences are SGHNT and YYREEE (reference sequence). This chain's CDR3 is CASSFKDFNEQSF.

The V gene is TRBV4-1, the J gene TRBJ2-7; as DNA is missing, the TRBD1 call by TCRdb cannot be tested. The germline gives CDR1 MGHRA, CDR2 YSYEKL. This CDR3 is 16 amino acids long. CDR3 sequence: CASPICWGILSYEQYF.

The chain carries TRBV5-1 and TRBJ2-1. Looked up from germline, CDR1 is SGHRS and CDR2 is YFSETQ. The CDR3 is 14 amino acids. The CDR3 reads CASRGHGSYNEQFF. The entire variable domain, with the rest obtained from reference TRBV5-1 and TRBJ2-1, is as follows: KAGVTQTPRYLIKTRGQQVTLSCSPISGHRSVSWYQQTPGQGLQFLFEYFSETQRNKGNFPGRFSGRQFSNSRSEMNVSTLELGDSALYLCASRGHGSYNEQFFGPGTRLTVL.

The chain has TRBV7-9 and TRBJ1-2; the TRBD1 assignment by TCRdb is unverifiable without DNA. The CDR3 has 14 amino acids. The germline V gene has CDR1 SEHNR and CDR2 FQNEAQ (reference sequence). CDR3 loop: CASSFNTGVSGYTF.

CDR3 residues: CASGNLYRADTDTQYF. The gene calls are TRBV6-1 and TRBJ2-3; the D gene TCRdb calls, TRBD1, cannot be checked with no DNA. This CDR3 is built from 16 residues. Germline CDR1 MNHNS, CDR2 SASEGT.

The chain combines TRBV5-1 with TRBJ2-4; TCRdb picks TRBD2, but there is no DNA to check that call. CDR3 length equals 15 residues. Germline-derived CDR1 and CDR2 are SGHRS and YFSETQ. The CDR3 is CASSLISGVKNIQYF.

The gene calls are TRBV7-7 and TRBJ2-1; the D gene TCRdb calls, TRBD1, cannot be checked with no DNA. The CDR3 runs to 15 residues. The germline V gene has CDR1 SSHAT and CDR2 FNYEAQ (reference sequence). This chain's CDR3 is CASSLETGSVHEQFF.